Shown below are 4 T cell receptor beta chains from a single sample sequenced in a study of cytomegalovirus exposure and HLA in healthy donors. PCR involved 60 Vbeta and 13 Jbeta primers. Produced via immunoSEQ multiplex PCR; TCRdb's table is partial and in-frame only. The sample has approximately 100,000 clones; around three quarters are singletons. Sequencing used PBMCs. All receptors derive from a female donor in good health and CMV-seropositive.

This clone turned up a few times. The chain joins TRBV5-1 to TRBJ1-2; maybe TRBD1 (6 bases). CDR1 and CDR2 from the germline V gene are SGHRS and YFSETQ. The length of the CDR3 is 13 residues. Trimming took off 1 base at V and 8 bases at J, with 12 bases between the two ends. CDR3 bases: TGCGCCAGCAGCTTGAACAGGGTCTTAGGCTACACCTTC. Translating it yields CASSLNRVLGYTF.

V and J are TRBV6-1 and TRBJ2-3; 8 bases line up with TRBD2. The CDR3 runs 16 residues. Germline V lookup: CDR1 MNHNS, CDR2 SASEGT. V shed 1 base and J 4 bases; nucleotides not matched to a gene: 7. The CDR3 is CASSEGAGGAPDTQYF. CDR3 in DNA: TGTGCCAGCAGTGAAGGGGCGGGGGGTGCACCAGATACGCAGTATTTT.

This CDR3 is CASSYEQGAKTQYF. The CDR3 DNA reads as TGTGCCAGCAGTTACGAGCAGGGGGCAAAGACCCAGTACTTC. The rearrangement joins TRBV6-6 to TRBJ2-5; 8 positions match TRBD1. There are 14 residues in the CDR3. In germline, CDR1 is MNHNY, CDR2 SVGAGI (reference sequence). Trimming removed 2 bases from V and 6 bases from J; junction bases left unmatched: 5.

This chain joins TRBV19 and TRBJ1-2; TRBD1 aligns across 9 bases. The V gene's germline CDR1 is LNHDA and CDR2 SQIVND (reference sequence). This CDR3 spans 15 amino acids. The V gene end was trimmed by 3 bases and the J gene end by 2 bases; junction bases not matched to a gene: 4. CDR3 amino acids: CASSIGDRENYGYTF. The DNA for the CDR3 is TGTGCCAGTAGTATCGGGGACAGGGAAAACTATGGCTACACCTTC.